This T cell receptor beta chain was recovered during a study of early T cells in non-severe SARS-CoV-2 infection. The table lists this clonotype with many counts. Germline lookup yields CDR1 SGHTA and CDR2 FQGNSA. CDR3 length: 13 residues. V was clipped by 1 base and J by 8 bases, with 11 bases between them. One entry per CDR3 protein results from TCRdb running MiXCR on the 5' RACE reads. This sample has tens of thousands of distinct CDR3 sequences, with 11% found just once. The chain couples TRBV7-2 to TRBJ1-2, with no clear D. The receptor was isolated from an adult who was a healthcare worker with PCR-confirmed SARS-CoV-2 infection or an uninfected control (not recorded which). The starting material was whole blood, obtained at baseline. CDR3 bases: TGTGCCAGCAGCTTAGGTCCGAGAAAAGGCTACACCTTC. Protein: CASSLGPRKGYTF.